This T cell receptor (beta chain) was sequenced in a study of shared clonotypes between healthy human individuals. Study overall: Donors were two women and a few men aged 18 to 49. Whole-study findings and limits: Collection of samples was limited to blood; tissue repertoires likely differ.

With respect to this clone: The target antigen is unknown.

CDR3 length: 16 residues. Between the trimmed V and J ends, which lost 5 bases and 3 bases, there was a span of 20 bases. Germline CDR1 is MNHEY and CDR2 is SMNVEV (reference sequence). TCRdb's copy holds only in-frame clones and misses some; the assay was immunoSEQ multiplex PCR. The repertoire holds some 510,000 clones, with approximately 79% as singletons. This clonotype originated in a woman aged 35 to 49 in good health. Some clones in this sample may be carry-over from other donors' samples. V usage is TRBV27 and J usage is TRBJ2-7, with D perhaps TRBD1 or TRBD2 (5 bases each). The sample consisted of PBMCs. CDR3 sequence reads: CASSPTGRDGSYEQYF. CDR3 in DNA: TGTGCCAGCAGTCCAACCGGCAGGGACGGAAGCTACGAGCAGTACTTC.